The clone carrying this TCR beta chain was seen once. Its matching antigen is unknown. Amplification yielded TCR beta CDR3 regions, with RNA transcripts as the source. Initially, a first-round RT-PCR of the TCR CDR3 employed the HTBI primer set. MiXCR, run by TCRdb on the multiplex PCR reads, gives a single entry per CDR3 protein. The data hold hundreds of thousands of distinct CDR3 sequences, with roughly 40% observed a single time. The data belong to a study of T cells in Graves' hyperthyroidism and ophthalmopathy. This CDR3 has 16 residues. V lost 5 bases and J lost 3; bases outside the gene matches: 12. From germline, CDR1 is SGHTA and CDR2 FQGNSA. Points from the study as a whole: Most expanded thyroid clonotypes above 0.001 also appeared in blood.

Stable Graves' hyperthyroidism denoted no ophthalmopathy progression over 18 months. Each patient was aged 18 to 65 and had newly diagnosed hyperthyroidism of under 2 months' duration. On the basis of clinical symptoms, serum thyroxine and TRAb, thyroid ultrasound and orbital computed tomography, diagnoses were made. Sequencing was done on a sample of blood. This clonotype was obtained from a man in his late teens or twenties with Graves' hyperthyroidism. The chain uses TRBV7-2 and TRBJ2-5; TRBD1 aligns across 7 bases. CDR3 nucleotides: TGTGCCAGCAGCCCGAGGGGCCGGGACAGCAAAGAGACCCAGTACTTC. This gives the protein CASSPRGRDSKETQYF.